This T cell receptor (beta chain) was obtained from a study of T cell changes during pregnancy in multiple sclerosis. Profiled with immunoSEQ multiplex PCR; TCRdb holds only in-frame clones, not every one. The table shows around 40,000 clones, with 91% occurring only once. This clonotype was obtained from a female donor in good health, enrolled as a control in a pregnancy study. Sequenced material: CD4+ T cells from peripheral blood mononuclear cells, taken in the second trimester of pregnancy.

CDR3 protein: CASSWTSSYEQYF. DNA for the CDR3: TGTGCCAGCAGCTGGACTAGCAGCTACGAGCAGTACTTC. The chain is built from TRBV6-6 and TRBJ2-7; 8 bases fit TRBD2. V lost 6 bases and J lost 3; bases outside the gene matches: 4. The CDR3 covers 13 residues. CDR1 is MNHNY and CDR2 is SVGAGI in the germline V gene (reference sequence).